This T cell receptor beta chain is from a study of early T cells in non-severe SARS-CoV-2 infection. Whole-study context: Bulk RNA taken from unsorted whole blood was sequenced, leaving chains unpaired.

The germline V gene has CDR1 LNHDA and CDR2 SQIVND (reference sequence). The V end was cut by 7 bases, the J end by 1 base, with 17 bases between. This CDR3 spans 16 amino acids. As concerns this clonotype: This sequence may be a read error, since a much larger clone differs from it by one base.

Individual cDNA molecules received unique molecular identifiers during library preparation. TCRdb re-analysed the 5' RACE reads in MiXCR, keeping a single row per CDR3 protein. The sample has over 100,000 distinct CDR3 sequences; 13% are singletons. The chain combines TRBV19 with TRBJ1-5; D perhaps matches TRBD1 (6 bases). Material for sequencing was whole blood. The TCR sequence derives from an adult who was a healthcare worker with PCR-confirmed SARS-CoV-2 infection or an uninfected control (not recorded which). For the CDR3, the DNA is TGTGCCAGTACCCCAGGGGCTCACTCAAGCAATCAGCCCCAGCATTTT. It codes for CASTPGAHSSNQPQHF.